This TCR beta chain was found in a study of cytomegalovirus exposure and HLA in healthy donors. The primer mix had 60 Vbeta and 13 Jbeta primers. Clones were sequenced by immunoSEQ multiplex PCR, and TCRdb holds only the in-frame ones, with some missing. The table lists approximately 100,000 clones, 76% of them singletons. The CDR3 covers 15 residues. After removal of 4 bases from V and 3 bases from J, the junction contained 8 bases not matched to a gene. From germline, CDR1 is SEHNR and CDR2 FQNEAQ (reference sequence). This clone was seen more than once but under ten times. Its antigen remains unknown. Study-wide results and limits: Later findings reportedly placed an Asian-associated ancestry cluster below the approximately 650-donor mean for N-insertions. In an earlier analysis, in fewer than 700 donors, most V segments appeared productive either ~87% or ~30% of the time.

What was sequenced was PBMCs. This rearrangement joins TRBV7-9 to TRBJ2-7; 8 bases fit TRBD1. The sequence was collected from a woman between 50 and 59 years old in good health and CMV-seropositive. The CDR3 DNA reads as TGTGCCAGCAGCTCGGGGACAGGATTAGGCTACGAGCAGTACTTC. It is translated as CASSSGTGLGYEQYF.